This T cell receptor beta chain was obtained from a study of blood T cell repertoires in COVID-19. Overall study: Spain, Italy and the United States supplied samples that represented acute and convalescent COVID-19. T cells, B-cell-depleted T cells, or PBMCs supplied cDNA or gDNA.

Under the authors' procedure: Researchers report that nucleated cell counts were estimated from reference gene primer amplification. The protocol was immunoSEQ multiplex PCR, while the TCRdb copy is restricted to in-frame clones and leaves out a portion. Clonal size and the V and J genes are those of that table, whereas D and trimming came from the DNA. The sample has about 140,000 clones, about three quarters seen once. The germline gives CDR1 ENHRY, CDR2 SYGVKD. V lost 3 bases and J lost 1, with 9 bases in between. The CDR3 covers 15 residues. In its sample, this clone was seen once. The TCR was taken from a man older than 75 with acute or convalescent COVID-19. The chain recombines TRBV10-3 with TRBJ2-2, with D perhaps TRBD2 (5 bases). The sample was peripheral blood. CDR3 in DNA: TGTGCCATCAGTGAATTCGCGGGGAACACCGGGGAGCTGTTTTTT. This gives the protein CAISEFAGNTGELFF.